The source of this T cell receptor beta chain is a study of cytomegalovirus exposure and HLA in healthy donors. At the level of the study: Researchers found that about 84% of fewer than 450 genotyped donors fell within the Caucasian-associated ancestry cluster.

Use of 60 Vbeta and 13 Jbeta primers characterized the PCR. Some clones are missing from TCRdb's copy, which holds only in-frame ones; the method was immunoSEQ multiplex PCR. The sample shows over 150,000 clones, approximately 84% of them seen only once. The CDR3 runs to 17 residues. CDR1 and CDR2 from the germline V gene are MDHEN and SYDVKM. The junction had 8 bases not matched to a gene; V was cut back by 5 bases and J by 0 bases. Study-level findings and limits: The investigators catalogued 164 TCR beta chains as cytomegalovirus-associated. An Asian-associated ancestry cluster reportedly showed fewer N-insertions than the roughly 700-donor mean in a later analysis. TCR beta V- and J-gene trimming was later associated with a missense DCLRE1C variant.

A note on this clone: Its antigen is currently unknown.

V and J are TRBV28 and TRBJ1-3; 9 bases are a match to TRBD1. Sequencing was carried out using PBMCs. The receptor was isolated from a boy under 10 years old in good health and CMV-seronegative. The CDR3 DNA sequence: TGTGCCAGCAGTCTAGGACAGGGGCCTTTCTCTGGAAACACCATATATTTT. Encoded protein: CASSLGQGPFSGNTIYF.